These 6 T cell receptor beta chains were sequenced from one sample in a study of PD-1 blockade in classical Hodgkin lymphoma. Data came from immunoSEQ multiplex PCR; TCRdb stores just in-frame clones and leaves some out. The sample has approximately 58,000 clones, under 95% seen once. All the patients suffered relapse after autologous stem cell transplantation, and brentuximab vedotin exposure differed. The starting material was peripheral blood mononuclear cells (PBMCs), obtained before the second cycle of nivolumab. The receptors come from a human donor with classical Hodgkin lymphoma.

This chain's CDR3 is CASSTDYRVVSTDTQYF. DNA for the CDR3: TGTGCCAGCAGTACAGACTACAGGGTTGTGAGCACAGATACGCAGTATTTT. The chain links TRBV27 to TRBJ2-3, with TRBD1 as a possible D gene (6 bases). V dropped 5 bases and J dropped 0 bases, with 18 bases sitting between them. Germline V gives CDR1 MNHEY, CDR2 SMNVEV (reference sequence). This CDR3 spans 17 amino acids.

This clone has more than one count but fewer than ten. The genes are TRBV7-6 and TRBJ1-2; 7 bases are shared with TRBD1. Trimming cost V 1 base and J 3 bases; bases outside gene matches: 11. This CDR3 comprises 17 residues. Germline V gene data show CDR1 as SGHVS and CDR2 as FNYEAQ. CDR3 region: CASSLGPADREDYGYTF. CDR3 nucleotides: TGTGCCAGCAGCTTAGGGCCCGCCGACAGGGAGGACTATGGCTACACCTTC.

The CDR3 region is CASSPGDEKLFF. In DNA form, the CDR3 reads TGTGCCAGCAGTCCAGGGGATGAAAAACTGTTTTTT. The chain is built from TRBV7-9 and TRBJ1-4, with D possibly being TRBD1 (6 bases). CDR1 SEHNR and CDR2 FQNEAQ come from the germline V gene (reference sequence). The CDR3 is 12 residues long. V lost 6 bases and J 6 bases, leaving 8 bases between the germline ends.

The chain combines TRBV19 with TRBJ1-2; no reliable D call. The CDR3 contains 13 residues. V dropped 0 bases and J dropped 5 bases, with 7 bases sitting between them. Per germline, CDR1 LNHDA and CDR2 SQIVND (reference sequence). CDR3 sequence (DNA): TGTGCCAGTAGTATAGATACGCCGTATGGCTACACCTTC. Its protein product is CASSIDTPYGYTF. The full variable domain, its missing parts supplied by reference TRBV19 and TRBJ1-2, is DGGITQSPKYLFRKEGQNVTLSCEQNLNHDAMYWYRQDPGQGLRLIYYSQIVNDFQKGDIAEGYSVSREKKESFPLTVTSAQKNPTAFYLCASSIDTPYGYTFGSGTRLTVV.

The V gene is TRBV5-6, the J gene TRBJ2-5; 14 bases align to TRBD2. TRBJ2-7 explains the end of the DNA better; the J call may be wrong. Per the germline V gene, CDR1 is SGHDT and CDR2 is YYEEEE. CDR3 length: 15 amino acids. DNA of the CDR3: TGTGCCAGCAGCCCTGGACTAGCGGGGGGCTACGAGCAGTACTTC. Translation: CASSPGLAGGYEQYF.

The rearrangement joins TRBV27 to TRBJ2-3, with unresolved D. The CDR3 is 14 amino acids. Looked up from germline, CDR1 is MNHEY and CDR2 is SMNVEV (reference sequence). V was cut by 5 bases and J by 0 bases, with 9 bases left in between. The DNA of the CDR3 is TGTGCCAGCAGTGAAGTCCTTAGCACAGATACGCAGTATTTT. Its protein is CASSEVLSTDTQYF.